The rows below give T cell receptor beta chains drawn from one sample of a study of CD8 T cells in Susac syndrome. TCRdb reanalysed the immunoSEQ multiplex PCR reads using MiXCR and keeps one entry per CDR3 protein. The sample contains approximately 200,000 distinct CDR3 sequences, 90% to 96% of which appear only once. The sample comprised CD4+ T cells from PBMCs. These receptors originate from a human donor with multiple sclerosis. CDR3s include the opening cysteine and the closing phenylalanine or tryptophan.

cdr3_length: 11
v_call: TRBV30
cdr3_aa: CAWRGQLEAFF

cdr3_length: 14
v_call: TRBV20-1
cdr3_aa: CSASGLAVPDTQYF

cdr3_length: 15
v_call: TRBV7-3
cdr3_aa: CASSLVGSGADTQYF

cdr3_length: 13
v_call: TRBV10-3
cdr3_aa: CAISRDRYYEQYF

cdr3_length: 15
v_call: TRBV7-9
cdr3_aa: CASSPRDRGENEQFF

cdr3_length: 13
v_call: TRBV27
cdr3_aa: CASSSRTVHEQYF

cdr3_length: 15
v_call: TRBV15
cdr3_aa: CATSRPGARQETQYF

cdr3_length: 13
v_call: TRBV19
cdr3_aa: CASSIGGDQPQHF

cdr3_length: 13
v_call: TRBV29-1
cdr3_aa: CSVVKDMRGEQYF

cdr3_length: 11
v_call: TRBV20-1
cdr3_aa: CSAWLGETQYF

cdr3_length: 13
v_call: TRBV20-1
cdr3_aa: CSAPGQANYGYTF

cdr3_length: 14
v_call: TRBV4-2
cdr3_aa: CASSHPTGVGGYTF

cdr3_length: 13
v_call: TRBV2
cdr3_aa: CASALGHTYEQYF

cdr3_length: 15
v_call: TRBV12-5
cdr3_aa: CASGPSRDSHSPLHF

cdr3_length: 14
v_call: TRBV7-9
cdr3_aa: CASSSRQGRNIQYF

cdr3_length: 14
v_call: TRBV20-1
cdr3_aa: CSARLDRTNYGYTF

cdr3_length: 16
v_call: TRBV7-2
cdr3_aa: CASSHGEGYMNTEAFF

cdr3_length: 14
v_call: TRBV21-1
cdr3_aa: CASSKGSFQETQYF

cdr3_length: 10
v_call: TRBV6-5
cdr3_aa: CATGVETQYF

cdr3_length: 13
v_call: TRBV20-1
cdr3_aa: CSVGGRVNTEAFF

cdr3_length: 15
v_call: TRBV9
cdr3_aa: CASSVTGGFNQPQHF

cdr3_length: 15
v_call: TRBV18
cdr3_aa: CASLTRTQDTDTQYF

cdr3_length: 12
v_call: TRBV30
cdr3_aa: CAWSVGVYEQYF

cdr3_length: 12
v_call: TRBV20-1
cdr3_aa: CSARQSSYEQYF

cdr3_length: 15
v_call: TRBV5-4
cdr3_aa: CASSLASELNGEQYF

cdr3_length: 12
v_call: TRBV29-1
cdr3_aa: CSVVAWNTEAFF

cdr3_length: 19
v_call: TRBV20-1
cdr3_aa: CSAPLSLTSKGGYNSPLHF

cdr3_length: 11
v_call: TRBV29-1
cdr3_aa: CSASTGGEAFF

cdr3_length: 13
v_call: TRBV7-9
cdr3_aa: CASSSRDMETQYF

cdr3_length: 15
v_call: TRBV12-5
cdr3_aa: CASGLTLGQGYGYTF

cdr3_length: 13
v_call: TRBV30
cdr3_aa: CAWRGQPRNTIYF

cdr3_length: 15
v_call: TRBV5-1
cdr3_aa: CASSWEGMSNQPQHF

cdr3_length: 13
v_call: TRBV19
cdr3_aa: CASRLDRLYGYTF

cdr3_length: 14
v_call: TRBV20-1
cdr3_aa: CSARWDRVNEKLFF

cdr3_length: 13
v_call: TRBV29-1
cdr3_aa: CSVVPSSSYEQYF

cdr3_length: 19
v_call: TRBV7-2
cdr3_aa: CASSAIPPGHPFSNYGYTF